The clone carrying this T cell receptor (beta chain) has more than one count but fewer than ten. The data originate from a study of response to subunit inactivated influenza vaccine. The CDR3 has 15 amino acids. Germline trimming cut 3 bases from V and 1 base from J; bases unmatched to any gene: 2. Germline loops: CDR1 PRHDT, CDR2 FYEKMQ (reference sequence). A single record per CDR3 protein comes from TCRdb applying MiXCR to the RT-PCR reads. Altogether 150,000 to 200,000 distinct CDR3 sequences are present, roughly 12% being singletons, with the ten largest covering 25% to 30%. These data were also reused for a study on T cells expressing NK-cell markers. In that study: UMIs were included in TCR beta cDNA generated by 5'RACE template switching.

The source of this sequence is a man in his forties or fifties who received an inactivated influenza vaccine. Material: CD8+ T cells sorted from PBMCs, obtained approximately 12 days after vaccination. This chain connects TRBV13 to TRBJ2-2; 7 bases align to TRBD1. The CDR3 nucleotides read TGTGCCAGCAGCTTGACAGGGTGGAACACCGGGGAGCTGTTTTTT. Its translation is CASSLTGWNTGELFF.